Below, 30 T cell receptor beta chains from the same sample are listed, as sequenced in a study of shared clonotypes between healthy human individuals. Assay used: immunoSEQ multiplex PCR; TCRdb lists only in-frame clones, some missing. The sample contains under 350,000 clones, roughly 91% of which appear only once. The sample consisted of memory CD8+ T cells sorted from blood. Subset specified: CD45RO+ cells pooled with CCR7-negative TemRA cells. The receptors stem from a man between 18 and 35 years old in good health.

The V and J genes are TRBV5-6 and TRBJ1-6; D may be TRBD1 (5 bases). From germline, CDR1 is SGHDT and CDR2 YYEEEE. V was clipped by 4 bases and J by 7 bases, with 21 bases between them. The CDR3 is 17 residues long. The CDR3 nucleotides are TGTGCCAGCAGCCTTGGAGGCGAGTGGGGCGGGAATTCACCCCTCCACTTT. It is translated as CASSLGGEWGGNSPLHF. Based on the CDR3 plus reference TRBV5-6 and TRBJ1-6, the full variable domain is DAGVTQSPTHLIKTRGQQVTLRCSPKSGHDTVSWYQQALGQGPQFIFQYYEEEERQRGNFPDRFSGHQFPNYSSELNVNALLLGDSALYLCASSLGGEWGGNSPLHFGNGTRLTVT.

CDR3 protein: CASSLVPSLNEKLFF. For the CDR3, the DNA is TGTGCCAGCAGCTTAGTCCCTAGCCTTAATGAAAAACTGTTTTTT. The chain uses TRBV7-9 and TRBJ1-4; D remains unclear. Trimming cost V 1 base and J 4 bases, with 10 bases left between them. Looked up from germline, CDR1 is SEHNR and CDR2 is FQNEAQ (reference sequence). The CDR3 has 15 residues.

This chain joins TRBV15 and TRBJ2-5; D might be TRBD2 (6 bases). The V and J ends lost 8 bases and 3 bases respectively, with 16 bases between them. Germline CDR1 reads LNHNV; CDR2 reads YYDKDF (reference sequence). The CDR3 consists of 14 residues. CDR3 region: CATGRLRGEETQYF. CDR3 nucleotide sequence: TGTGCCACCGGGAGGCTGCGGGGAGAAGAGACCCAGTACTTC.

CDR3 nucleotide sequence: TGCACCAGCAGCCATAGGGTAGCGGGGGGGTACAATGAGCAGTTCTTC. It codes for CTSSHRVAGGYNEQFF. J is TRBJ2-1 and V is TRBV1; the tabulated D call, TRBD2, remains unverified against the DNA. TRBV1 is a pseudogene segment. This CDR3 has 16 amino acids.

The V call is TRBV5-4, the J call TRBJ1-1; D is perhaps TRBD1 (6 bases). Germline CDR1 and CDR2: SGHNT and YYREEE (reference sequence). V lost 0 bases, J lost 1 base, and 16 bases lay in between. The CDR3 length is 17 residues. The CDR3 loop is CASSLVAPGQPNTEAFF. In DNA form, the CDR3 reads TGTGCCAGCAGCTTGGTTGCCCCGGGACAACCGAACACTGAAGCTTTCTTT.

The rearrangement joins TRBV9 to TRBJ2-5; no clear D. V was trimmed by 1 base and J by 4 bases, leaving 8 bases between them. The length of the CDR3 is 13 residues. Germline lookup yields CDR1 SGDLS and CDR2 YYNGEE. CDR3 sequence (DNA): TGTGCCAGCAGCGTATTAACTGGAGAGACCCAGTACTTC. This sequence encodes CASSVLTGETQYF.

The chain is built from TRBV7-6 and TRBJ1-4, with D tentatively TRBD1 (5 bases). This CDR3 is 17 amino acids long. Germline assignment: CDR1 SGHVS and CDR2 FNYEAQ. Trimming cost V 5 bases and J 0 bases, with 16 bases left between them. The CDR3 region is CASSIKATGPTNEKLFF. DNA for the CDR3: TGTGCCAGCAGCATTAAGGCGACGGGGCCAACTAATGAAAAACTGTTTTTT.

This clone was detected once. The same CDR3 is also encoded by other DNA sequences in this sample. The genes are TRBV7-2 and TRBJ2-3; D might be TRBD2 (5 bases). The CDR3 loop spans 13 amino acids. Germline loops: CDR1 SGHTA, CDR2 FQGNSA. Trimming removed 2 bases at V and 4 bases at J, with 7 bases between. The CDR3 sequence: CASSLSGPDTQYF. The CDR3 nucleotides are TGTGCCAGCAGCTTAAGCGGTCCAGATACGCAGTATTTT.

This clone was observed at least ten times. The rearrangement uses TRBV9 and TRBJ1-1; maybe TRBD1 (5 bases). This CDR3 is 15 amino acids long. V shed 3 bases and J shed 1 base, with 13 bases lying between them. Germline V gene lookup returns CDR1 SGDLS and CDR2 YYNGEE. The CDR3 spells CASSAGPTSNTEAFF. The CDR3 DNA follows: TGTGCCAGCAGCGCGGGACCGACTTCGAACACTGAAGCTTTCTTT.

The V and J genes are TRBV21-1 and TRBJ2-3; no DNA check was done on the table's D call, TRBD2. TRBV21-1 is recorded as a pseudogene. The CDR3 totals 16 residues. The CDR3 region has the DNA TGTGCCAGCAGGATCAAGTTAGCAGTCATGCAAGATACGCAGTATTTT. Encoded protein: CASRIKLAVMQDTQYF.

This clone was observed a handful of times. The gene calls are TRBV28 and TRBJ1-5; no clear D gene. Germline lookup yields CDR1 MDHEN and CDR2 SYDVKM. The CDR3 has 19 residues. V lost 6 bases and J 0 bases, leaving 24 bases between the germline ends. CDR3 bases: TGTGCCAGCAGCCCAAATCTCCTGTTGGCTGATGATAGCAATCAGCCCCAGCATTTT. Its translation: CASSPNLLLADDSNQPQHF.

A single count supports this clone. The V and J genes are TRBV13 and TRBJ2-7, with D uncertain. CDR1 is PRHDT, CDR2 FYEKMQ, per germline (reference sequence). The germline V and J ends were trimmed by 3 bases and 3 bases, with 15 bases remaining between them. This CDR3 is 15 amino acids long. The CDR3 DNA sequence: TGTGCCAGCAGCTTGGAGTCCCTTATTGGCTACGAGCAGTACTTC. Amino acids: CASSLESLIGYEQYF.

V and J are TRBV7-9 and TRBJ2-3; 8 nucleotides match TRBD1. J gave up 5 bases and V 5 bases, and 12 bases lay outside the gene matches. CDR1 SEHNR and CDR2 FQNEAQ come from the germline V gene (reference sequence). This CDR3 contains 16 residues. The chain's CDR3 is CASSLGQGGRGDTQYF. The DNA of the CDR3 is TGTGCCAGCAGCCTAGGACAGGGTGGCCGGGGAGATACGCAGTATTTT.

The V and J genes are TRBV28 and TRBJ1-2; the D is unclear. Between the trimmed V and J ends, which lost 2 bases and 5 bases, there was a span of 12 bases. The CDR3 covers 14 residues. Germline V gives CDR1 MDHEN, CDR2 SYDVKM. The CDR3 region is CASSLNLAFYGYTF. The CDR3 DNA is TGTGCCAGCAGTTTAAATCTGGCCTTTTATGGCTACACCTTC.

The rearrangement uses TRBV9 and TRBJ2-3; D perhaps matches TRBD1 (5 bases). Germline V CDR1 and CDR2: SGDLS, YYNGEE. The CDR3 sequence is 16 residues long. V lost 3 bases and J lost 2, with 16 bases in between. CDR3 coding DNA: TGTGCCAGCAGCGAGGGGTTCAGGAGCCCCACAGATACGCAGTATTTT. This translates into CASSEGFRSPTDTQYF. Full variable domain (outside the CDR3, taken from reference TRBV9 and TRBJ2-3): DSGVTQTPKHLITATGQRVTLRCSPRSGDLSVYWYQQSLDQGLQFLIQYYNGEERAKGNILERFSAQQFPDLHSELNLSSLELGDSALYFCASSEGFRSPTDTQYFGPGTRLTVL.

The chain couples TRBV10-3 to TRBJ2-3, with unresolved D. Germline V gene lookup returns CDR1 ENHRY and CDR2 SYGVKD. This CDR3 region has 14 residues. V was cut by 3 bases and J by 2 bases, with 9 bases left in between. CDR3: CAISDNFDTDTQYF. CDR3 DNA sequence: TGTGCCATCAGTGACAATTTTGACACAGATACGCAGTATTTT.

V and J are TRBV11-2 and TRBJ1-2; no clear D. The CDR3 is 13 residues long. V dropped 3 bases and J dropped 1 base, with 6 bases sitting between them. Germline CDR1 reads SGHAT; CDR2 reads FQNNGV. CDR3 coding DNA: TGTGCCAGCAGCTTTAGTGTTAACTATGGCTACACCTTC. This codes for CASSFSVNYGYTF.

The chain carries TRBV14 and TRBJ1-2; 8 positions agree with TRBD1. This CDR3 has 13 residues. From germline, CDR1 is SGHDN and CDR2 FVKESK. V dropped 2 bases and J dropped 8; count of bases not matched to a gene: 4. Here the CDR3 DNA reads TGTGCCAGCAGCCAAAGGGCAGGGGGCGGCTACACCTTC. Its translation is CASSQRAGGGYTF.

The rearrangement uses TRBV6-1 and TRBJ2-1; 10 bases fit TRBD2. J gave up 10 bases and V 2 bases, and 14 bases lay outside the gene matches. Looked up from germline, CDR1 is MNHNS and CDR2 is SASEGT. The CDR3 contains 17 residues. This chain's CDR3 is CASSERGLAGGTDEQFF. In DNA form, the CDR3 reads TGTGCCAGCAGTGAACGGGGCTTAGCGGGGGGCACCGACGAGCAGTTCTTC.

The chain recombines TRBV5-6 with TRBJ1-1; 9 nucleotides align to TRBD1. Trimming removed 0 bases from V and 5 bases from J; junction bases left unmatched: 5. The germline V gene has CDR1 SGHDT and CDR2 YYEEEE. This CDR3 region has 15 residues. The CDR3 DNA reads as TGTGCCAGCAGCTTGGACAGGGGGCTTCGGACTGAAGCTTTCTTT. This translates into CASSLDRGLRTEAFF. The full variable domain, with the rest looked up from reference TRBV5-6 and TRBJ1-1, is DAGVTQSPTHLIKTRGQQVTLRCSPKSGHDTVSWYQQALGQGPQFIFQYYEEEERQRGNFPDRFSGHQFPNYSSELNVNALLLGDSALYLCASSLDRGLRTEAFFGQGTRLTVV.

V and J are TRBV10-3 and TRBJ1-2; no reliable D call. Per germline, CDR1 ENHRY and CDR2 SYGVKD. CDR3 length equals 14 residues. V lost 6 bases and J 5 bases, leaving 16 bases between the germline ends. This chain's CDR3 is CAISEELQHYGYTF. CDR3 sequence (DNA): TGTGCCATCAGCGAAGAACTACAACATTATGGCTACACCTTC.

This clone was recorded many times. This CDR3 reads CAWNLDGSEQYF. The CDR3 DNA reads TGTGCCTGGAACCTCGACGGAAGCGAGCAGTACTTC. The rearrangement uses TRBV30 and TRBJ2-7; D ambiguous. Germline CDR1 reads GTSNPN; CDR2 reads SVGIG (reference sequence). The CDR3 length is 12 residues. Trimming left V 4 bases short and J 6 bases short, with 13 bases between.

This chain joins TRBV4-3 and TRBJ2-1; D is possibly TRBD2 (6 bases). V dropped 1 base and J dropped 3 bases, with 13 bases sitting between them. This CDR3 is built from 16 residues. The germline V gene encodes CDR1 LGHNA and CDR2 YSLEER. The DNA of the CDR3 is TGCGCCAGCAGCCAAGCACCACTAGCCGACTACAATGAGCAGTTCTTC. Encoded protein: CASSQAPLADYNEQFF.

The J gene is TRBJ1-4, the V gene TRBV30; TRBD1 might be the D (5 bases). V dropped 2 bases and J dropped 7 bases, with 14 bases sitting between them. The CDR3 extends over 14 amino acids. CDR1 and CDR2 from the germline V gene are GTSNPN and SVGIG (reference sequence). Here the CDR3 reads CAWSTVGLFEKLFF. In DNA form, the CDR3 reads TGTGCCTGGAGTACGGTGGGGCTTTTTGAAAAACTGTTTTTT.

The V and J genes are TRBV13 and TRBJ2-7, with D possibly matching TRBD1 (7 bases). This CDR3 is 13 amino acids long. V gave up 1 base and J gave up 6 bases, with 10 bases separating them. Per the germline V gene, CDR1 is PRHDT and CDR2 is FYEKMQ (reference sequence). This CDR3 reads CASSLAGGSEQYF. The DNA of the CDR3 is TGTGCCAGCAGCTTAGCAGGGGGGAGCGAGCAGTACTTC.

This clone was observed a few times. The rearrangement uses TRBV6-5 and TRBJ2-7; D is possibly TRBD2 (5 bases). The V end lost 3 bases, the J end lost 12 bases, and 12 bases lay between the germline ends. The CDR3 has 11 residues. The V gene's germline CDR1 is MNHEY and CDR2 SVGAGI. CDR3 sequence: CASSYLGVRYF. The CDR3 DNA reads as TGTGCCAGCAGTTATTTGGGAGTGCGGTACTTC.

This sequence joins TRBV4-1 and TRBJ1-6; D is undetermined. Germline V gene sequence: CDR1 MGHRA, CDR2 YSYEKL. Trimming removed 0 bases from V and 7 bases from J, with 4 bases in between. The CDR3 is 13 amino acids. The CDR3 DNA sequence: TGCGCCAGCAGCCAAGATCCGAATTCACCCCTCCACTTT. Its translation is CASSQDPNSPLHF.

V gene TRBV19 combines with J gene TRBJ1-1; no clear D gene. Germline CDR1 and CDR2: LNHDA and SQIVND (reference sequence). The CDR3 loop spans 14 amino acids. V lost 11 bases and J 5 bases, leaving 21 bases between the germline ends. The CDR3 reads CAASPGSRRTEAFF. CDR3 DNA: TGTGCCGCCTCCCCGGGCTCCCGGAGGACTGAAGCTTTCTTT.

This chain connects TRBV9 to TRBJ1-1; weak D call: TRBD1 (5 bases). Germline V gene sequence: CDR1 SGDLS, CDR2 YYNGEE. This CDR3 contains 14 residues. V was trimmed by 4 bases and J by 4 bases, leaving 14 bases between them. The CDR3 region is CASSLGTLATEAFF. The CDR3 DNA is TGTGCCAGCAGCCTCGGGACCTTGGCCACTGAAGCTTTCTTT.

The chain has TRBV28 and TRBJ1-3, with TRBD1 identical over 9 bases. This CDR3 region has 16 residues. After removal of 2 bases from V and 1 base from J, the junction contained 3 bases not matched to a gene. CDR1 and CDR2 (germline): MDHEN, SYDVKM. CDR3 in DNA: TGTGCCAGCAGTTTAACCGGGACAGGGTCTGGAAACACCATATATTTT. This codes for CASSLTGTGSGNTIYF.